One TCR beta chain is described in this entry. Its antigen is as yet unknown. This record comes from a study of graft-versus-host responses after intestinal transplantation. The protocol was immunoSEQ multiplex PCR, while the TCRdb copy is restricted to in-frame clones and leaves out a portion. This table holds about 25,000 clones, approximately 82% found once. Germline V gene lookup returns CDR1 MNHEY and CDR2 SMNVEV (reference sequence). This CDR3 spans 14 amino acids. The germline V and J ends were trimmed by 7 bases and 6 bases, with 16 bases remaining between them. The rearrangement uses TRBV27 and TRBJ2-1; D is ambiguous. The sample was unstimulated CD8+ T cells sorted from spleen or lymph node cells, taken before transplant. This sequence was found in a human donor who was the organ donor for an intestinal transplant. The DNA for the CDR3 is TGTGCCAGCACCTTCTCGGGCGGCTCCAATGAGCAGTTCTTC. Its protein product is CASTFSGGSNEQFF.